This TCR beta chain is drawn from a study of cytomegalovirus exposure and HLA in healthy donors. Regarding the study as a whole: In an earlier analysis, about 87% or about 30%: the productive usage of most TCR beta V segments. Researchers catalogued about 160 TCR beta chains as cytomegalovirus-associated.

Primers included in the PCR were 60 Vbeta and 13 Jbeta primers. Using immunoSEQ multiplex PCR, the repertoire was profiled, and TCRdb retains in-frame clones only, with some absent. Here the sample spans 150,000 to 200,000 clones, about four fifths being singletons. Trimming took 0 bases from V and 4 from J, leaving 19 bases between them. This CDR3 is built from 17 residues. CDR1 is SGHRS and CDR2 is YFSETQ in the germline V gene. This clone was observed once. Antigen: not known. The receptor's source is a man younger than 40 in good health and CMV-seropositive. The V gene is TRBV5-1, the J gene TRBJ1-1; no clear D. Sequenced material: PBMCs. CDR3 DNA: TGCGCCAGCAGCTTGGGTAACCTCCGGGGTATTCGCACTGAAGCTTTCTTT. Translated: CASSLGNLRGIRTEAFF.